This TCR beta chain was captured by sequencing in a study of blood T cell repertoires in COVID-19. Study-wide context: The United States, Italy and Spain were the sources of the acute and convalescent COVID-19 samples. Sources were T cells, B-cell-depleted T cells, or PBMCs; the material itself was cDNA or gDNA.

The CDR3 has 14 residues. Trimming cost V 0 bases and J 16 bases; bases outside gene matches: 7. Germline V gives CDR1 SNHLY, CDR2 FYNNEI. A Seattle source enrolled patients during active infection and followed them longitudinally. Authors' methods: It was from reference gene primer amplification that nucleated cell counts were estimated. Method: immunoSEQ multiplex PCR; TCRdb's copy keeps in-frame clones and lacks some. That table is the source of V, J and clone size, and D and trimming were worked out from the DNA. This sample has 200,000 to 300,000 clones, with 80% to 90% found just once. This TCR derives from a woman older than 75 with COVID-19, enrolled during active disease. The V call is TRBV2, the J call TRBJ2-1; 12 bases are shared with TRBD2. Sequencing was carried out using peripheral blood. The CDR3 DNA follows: TGTGCCAGCAGTGAAGCGTCTAGCGGGGGGGAGGGATTCTTC. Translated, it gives CASSEASSGGEGFF.